The 14 T cell receptor beta chains below come from one sample, sequenced in a study of CD8+CD57+ T cells in acquired aplastic anemia. The template for TCR beta VDJ and CDR3 sequence profiling was genomic DNA. MiXCR, applied by TCRdb to the reads, yields one record per CDR3 protein. Of roughly 130,000 distinct CDR3 sequences listed, more than 40% are singletons. The sample consisted of sorted CD4+, CD8+, or CD8+CD57+ T cells (not recorded which) from PBMCs. These receptor sequences come from a human donor in good health, serving as a control.

This clonotype was counted between two and nine times. The rearrangement joins TRBV10-3 to TRBJ1-5, with D hard to call. The V end lost 5 bases, the J end lost 7 bases, and 6 bases lay between the germline ends. The CDR3 runs to 11 residues. Germline CDR1 and CDR2: ENHRY and SYGVKD. The CDR3 spells CAISPGQPQHF. CDR3 coding DNA: TGTGCCATCAGTCCGGGACAGCCCCAGCATTTT.

This clonotype occurred many times. The chain carries TRBV7-2 and TRBJ1-2; D gene unclear. The CDR3 is 15 residues long. Germline V CDR1 and CDR2: SGHTA, FQGNSA. Trimming left V 5 bases short and J 5 bases short, with 18 bases between. The DNA of the CDR3 is TGTGCCAGCAGCCCACCGCCGGGGTCCGGGTATGGCTACACCTTC. This codes for CASSPPPGSGYGYTF.

This chain links TRBV12-3 or TRBV12-4 with TRBJ1-1; 7 nucleotides line up with TRBD1. The V segment lost 5 bases and the J segment 1 base; nucleotides outside the gene matches: 4. This CDR3 is built from 14 residues. The CDR3 loop reads CASSPRDRNTEAFF. For the CDR3, the DNA is TGTGCCAGCAGTCCTCGGGACAGGAACACTGAAGCTTTCTTT.

The V gene is TRBV10-3, the J gene TRBJ2-3; 10 bases are a match to TRBD1. The germline gives CDR1 ENHRY, CDR2 SYGVKD. The CDR3 totals 13 residues. V gave up 10 bases and J gave up 5 bases; unmatched junction bases: 6. CDR3 DNA: TGTGCCAAGCGACAGGGGGCGGTAGATACGCAGTATTTT. Translated: CAKRQGAVDTQYF.

This clonotype was picked up many times. The chain employs TRBV7-2 and TRBJ2-7, with D possibly being TRBD1 (5 bases). Looked up from germline, CDR1 is SGHTA and CDR2 is FQGNSA. Trimming removed 1 base at V and 5 bases at J, with 9 bases between. The CDR3 consists of 13 residues. The CDR3 DNA sequence: TGTGCCAGCAGCTTAGTCCGGACAAACGAGCAGTACTTC. Translating it yields CASSLVRTNEQYF.

The V gene is TRBV7-2, the J gene TRBJ2-7, with a weak D call TRBD1 (6 bases). The V gene's germline CDR1 is SGHTA and CDR2 FQGNSA. Trimming pared 5 bases from V and 4 bases from J, leaving 18 bases between. This CDR3 has 15 amino acids. The CDR3, as DNA: TGTGCCAGCAGCCTACAGGGACAAGGCGTTTACGAGCAGTACTTC. Its translation is CASSLQGQGVYEQYF.

The gene calls are TRBV6-1 and TRBJ2-1, with 7 bases aligning to TRBD2. Looked up from germline, CDR1 is MNHNS and CDR2 is SASEGT. The CDR3 extends over 16 amino acids. V was pared by 5 bases and J by 5 bases, with 12 bases of the junction left unmatched. DNA for the CDR3: TGTGCCAGCAGTCCAATCAGTTACCTAGCGGACAATGAGCAGTTCTTC. It yields the protein CASSPISYLADNEQFF.

The chain employs TRBV18 and TRBJ2-7; D may be TRBD1 (5 bases). Germline lookup yields CDR1 KGHSH and CDR2 LQKENI. Trimming pared 1 base from V and 4 bases from J, leaving 8 bases between. This CDR3 comprises 13 residues. CDR3 DNA sequence: TGTGCCAGCTCACCACAAGGGGAATACGAGCAGTACTTC. Its translation is CASSPQGEYEQYF.

This clonotype was observed many times. This rearrangement joins TRBV3-1 to TRBJ2-7; TRBD1 agrees at 9 bases. V was clipped by 1 base and J by 4 bases; unmatched bases: 5. CDR1 is LGHDT, CDR2 YNNKEL, per germline (reference sequence). The CDR3 contains 15 residues. The CDR3 DNA reads as TGTGCCAGCAGCCAAGCCCCGGGACAGGGTTACGAGCAGTACTTC. This sequence encodes CASSQAPGQGYEQYF.

This clonotype was recorded at least ten times. The chain is built from TRBV5-5 and TRBJ2-3, with D uncertain. This CDR3 region has 12 residues. V shed 0 bases and J shed 5 bases, with 4 bases lying between them. Looked up from germline, CDR1 is SGHKS and CDR2 is YYEKEE (reference sequence). CDR3 region: CASSLDRDTQYF. In nucleotides, the CDR3 is TGTGCCAGCAGCTTGGATAGAGATACGCAGTATTTT. The full variable domain, rest sourced from reference TRBV5-5 and TRBJ2-3, is DAGVTQSPTHLIKTRGQQVTLRCSPISGHKSVSWYQQVLGQGPQFIFQYYEKEERGRGNFPDRFSARQFPNYSSELNVNALLLGDSALYLCASSLDRDTQYFGPGTRLTVL.

The chain joins TRBV29-1 to TRBJ2-5; 8 bases line up with TRBD1. Per the germline V gene, CDR1 is SQVTM and CDR2 is ANQGSEA. This CDR3 has 14 residues. Germline trimming cut 4 bases from V and 1 base from J; bases unmatched to any gene: 5. CDR3 nucleotides: TGCAGCGTTGCCCGGGACAGGAGCCAAGAGACCCAGTACTTC. This gives the protein CSVARDRSQETQYF. Filled out from reference TRBV29-1 and TRBJ2-5, the complete variable domain reads SAVISQKPSRDICQRGTSLTIQCQVDSQVTMMFWYRQQPGQSLTLIATANQGSEATYESGFVIDKFPISRPNLTFSTLTVSNMSPEDSSIYLCSVARDRSQETQYFGPGTRLLVL.

Comments on this clonotype: A much larger clone lies a single base off, so this may be a read error. The chain carries TRBV10-3 and TRBJ2-1, with D possibly matching TRBD2 (7 bases). Per germline, CDR1 ENHRY and CDR2 SYGVKD. The CDR3 runs to 14 residues. The CDR3 DNA follows: TGTGCCATCGGTGAAGGGGGGGGGACGGATGAGCAGTTCTTC. It translates to CAIGEGGGTDEQFF.

This clonotype was detected ten times or more. The chain combines TRBV7-2 with TRBJ2-3, with TRBD2 as a possible D gene (7 bases). Germline lookup yields CDR1 SGHTA and CDR2 FQGNSA. Trimming removed 3 bases from V and 0 bases from J, with 10 bases in between. The CDR3 consists of 15 residues. The DNA of the CDR3 is TGTGCCAGCAGCTTGCGGGGGCCTAGCACAGATACGCAGTATTTT. It yields the protein CASSLRGPSTDTQYF.

This clonotype was counted between two and nine times. A single base separates this from a much larger clone, so it may be a read error. The V gene is TRBV4-1, the J gene TRBJ2-1; possibly TRBD1 for D (6 bases). Germline lookup yields CDR1 MGHRA and CDR2 YSYEKL. The CDR3 loop spans 17 amino acids. CDR3 sequence: CASSQDLGQNSYNGQFF. The CDR3 DNA sequence: TGCGCCAGCAGCCAAGATCTGGGACAAAACTCCTACAATGGGCAGTTCTTC.